The text below deals with one T cell receptor beta chain. This record comes from a study of neoadjuvant anti-PD-1 for oral cavity cancer. Clones were read by immunoSEQ multiplex PCR, and TCRdb kept only the in-frame ones, dropping some. The sample lists roughly 7,000 clones, over 65% occurring once. Trimming took off 5 bases at V and 5 bases at J, with 7 bases between the two ends. This CDR3 is built from 12 residues. Germline V gene data show CDR1 as MNHNS and CDR2 as SASEGT. The gene calls are TRBV6-1 and TRBJ2-1; no clear D gene. This TCR was sampled from a person aged 35-79 years with oral cavity squamous cell carcinoma. The material sequenced was PBMCs, taken before nivolumab (anti-PD-1) treatment. CDR3 sequence reads: CASSPRNNEQFF. In DNA, the CDR3 is TGTGCCAGCAGTCCCCGAAACAATGAGCAGTTCTTC.